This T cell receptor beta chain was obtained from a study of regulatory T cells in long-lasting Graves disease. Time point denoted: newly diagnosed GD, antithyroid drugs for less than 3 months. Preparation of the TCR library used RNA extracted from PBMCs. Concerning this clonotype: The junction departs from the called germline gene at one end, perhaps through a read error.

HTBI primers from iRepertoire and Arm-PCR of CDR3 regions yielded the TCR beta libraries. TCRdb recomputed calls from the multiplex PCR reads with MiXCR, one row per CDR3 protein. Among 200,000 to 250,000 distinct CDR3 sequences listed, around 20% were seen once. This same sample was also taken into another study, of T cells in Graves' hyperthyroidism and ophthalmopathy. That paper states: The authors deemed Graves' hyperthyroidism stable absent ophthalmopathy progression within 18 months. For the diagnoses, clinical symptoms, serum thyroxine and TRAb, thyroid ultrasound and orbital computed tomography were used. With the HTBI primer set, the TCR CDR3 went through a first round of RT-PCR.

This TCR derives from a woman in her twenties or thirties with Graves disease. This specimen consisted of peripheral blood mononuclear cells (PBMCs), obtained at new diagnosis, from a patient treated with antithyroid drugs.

The CDR3 DNA sequence: TGCAGTGCCAGAGACAGGGGACCCATGAACACTGAAGCTTTCTTT. Translation gives CSARDRGPMNTEAFF. The V call is TRBV20-1, the J call TRBJ1-1; TRBD1 agrees at 8 bases. Germline-derived CDR1 and CDR2 are DFQATT and SNEGSKA (reference sequence). This CDR3 comprises 15 residues.